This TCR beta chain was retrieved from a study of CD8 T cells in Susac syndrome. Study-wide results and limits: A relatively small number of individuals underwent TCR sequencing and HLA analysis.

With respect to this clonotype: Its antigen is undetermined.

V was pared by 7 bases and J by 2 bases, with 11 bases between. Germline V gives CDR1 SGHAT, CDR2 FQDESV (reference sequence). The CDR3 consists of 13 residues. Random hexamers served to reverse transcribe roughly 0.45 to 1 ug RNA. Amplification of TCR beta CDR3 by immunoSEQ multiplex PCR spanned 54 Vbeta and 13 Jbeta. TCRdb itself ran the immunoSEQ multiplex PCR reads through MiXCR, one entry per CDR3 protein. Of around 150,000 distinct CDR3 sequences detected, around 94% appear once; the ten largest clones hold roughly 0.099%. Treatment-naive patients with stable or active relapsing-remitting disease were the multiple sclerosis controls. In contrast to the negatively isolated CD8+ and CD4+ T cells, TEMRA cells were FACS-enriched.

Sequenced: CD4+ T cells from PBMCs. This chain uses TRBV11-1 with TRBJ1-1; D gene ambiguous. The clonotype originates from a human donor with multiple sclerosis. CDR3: CASKEVLNTEAFF. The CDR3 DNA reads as TGTGCCAGCAAAGAAGTCCTCAACACTGAAGCTTTCTTT.